This T cell receptor beta chain was sequenced in a study of technical replicates of blood from several donors. Clones were sequenced by immunoSEQ multiplex PCR, and TCRdb holds only the in-frame ones, with some missing. Among 68,000 or so clones, 92% were seen once, and the ten largest hold 0.35% to 0.45%. The TCR was taken from a human donor in good health. Sequencing input: T cells isolated from PBMCs.

The CDR3 DNA reads TGTGCCAGCAGCCTTACCAGGGGAAGGTCTGAAGCTTTCTTT. Translated: CASSLTRGRSEAFF. The V gene is TRBV6-1, the J gene TRBJ1-1; D perhaps matches TRBD1 (6 bases). This CDR3 spans 14 amino acids. The V gene's germline CDR1 is MNHNS and CDR2 SASEGT. V dropped 6 bases and J dropped 6 bases, with 17 bases sitting between them.